A single sample is the source of the 8 T cell receptor beta chains below, sequenced in a study of T cell responses to AZD1222 COVID-19 vaccine. Profiling relied on immunoSEQ multiplex PCR, and the TCRdb table lists in-frame clones only, not all of them. This sample has around 220,000 clones; roughly 94% occur once, and the top ten carry over 1.5%. The material was peripheral blood, obtained 28 days after the second dose of the MenACWY control vaccine. The receptors stem from an adult who received the MenACWY meningococcal vaccine as a control.

This chain connects TRBV18 to TRBJ2-7; 10 bases fit TRBD2. The junction had 8 bases not matched to a gene; V was cut back by 0 bases and J by 0 bases. The V gene's germline CDR1 is KGHSH and CDR2 LQKENI. The CDR3 totals 18 residues. DNA for the CDR3: TGTGCCAGCTCACCACCGGGTAGCGGGGGGTCGAGCTCCTACGAGCAGTACTTC. Translating it yields CASSPPGSGGSSSYEQYF.

DNA of the CDR3: TGTGCCAGCAGTGGCCAAGCGGGAGGCCGGTCAGGGCAGTACTTC. This gives the protein CASSGQAGGRSGQYF. The rearrangement links TRBV28 to TRBJ2-7; TRBD2 agrees at 9 bases. The germline gives CDR1 MDHEN, CDR2 SYDVKM. This CDR3 has 15 amino acids. The V segment lost 5 bases and the J segment 9 bases; nucleotides outside the gene matches: 14.

This chain connects TRBV28 to TRBJ1-5; D is unresolved. CDR1 and CDR2 from the germline V gene are MDHEN and SYDVKM. CDR3 length equals 13 residues. Trimming took off 3 bases at V and 6 bases at J, with 9 bases between the two ends. CDR3 amino acids: CASSLRAGQPQHF. DNA for the CDR3: TGTGCCAGCAGTTTGAGGGCGGGTCAGCCCCAGCATTTT.

This chain connects TRBV6-5 to TRBJ1-2; unclear D gene. Looked up from germline, CDR1 is MNHEY and CDR2 is SVGAGI. The length of the CDR3 is 13 residues. V lost 10 bases and J 2 bases, leaving 14 bases between the germline ends. The CDR3 DNA is TGTGCCACCCTCCGGGGAGGAAACTATGGCTACACCTTC. It codes for CATLRGGNYGYTF.

The chain links TRBV7-2 to TRBJ1-1; possible D gene TRBD1, 5 bases. Trimming left V 1 base short and J 7 bases short, with 13 bases between. This CDR3 comprises 14 residues. The germline CDR1 and CDR2 sequences are SGHTA and FQGNSA. As DNA, the CDR3 is TGTGCCAGCAGCTTAGAGAGCGGGCAGGGTGAAGCTTTCTTT. This codes for CASSLESGQGEAFF.

The CDR3 DNA sequence: TGTGCCAGCAGGACTCCGGGGGCGCACGAGCAGTACTTC. This gives the protein CASRTPGAHEQYF. The rearrangement links TRBV27 to TRBJ2-7; the D call may be TRBD1 or TRBD2 (6 bases each). The CDR3 is 13 residues long. CDR1 and CDR2 from the germline V gene are MNHEY and SMNVEV (reference sequence). V was pared by 6 bases and J by 5 bases, with 14 bases between.

The chain couples TRBV9 to TRBJ2-2; D may be TRBD1 (6 bases). The CDR3 has 17 residues. V lost 3 bases and J 0 bases, leaving 15 bases between the germline ends. Germline V gene data show CDR1 as SGDLS and CDR2 as YYNGEE. CDR3 region: CASSATTGIANTGELFF. The CDR3 DNA reads as TGTGCCAGCAGCGCCACCACAGGGATAGCGAACACCGGGGAGCTGTTTTTT.

The chain's CDR3 is CASSPRGQPQHF. DNA of the CDR3: TGTGCCAGCAGTCCCCGGGGTCAGCCCCAGCATTTT. The chain uses TRBV27 and TRBJ1-5; D is undetermined. CDR1 MNHEY and CDR2 SMNVEV come from the germline V gene (reference sequence). CDR3 length: 12 amino acids. Between the trimmed V and J ends, which lost 5 bases and 6 bases, there was a span of 8 bases.